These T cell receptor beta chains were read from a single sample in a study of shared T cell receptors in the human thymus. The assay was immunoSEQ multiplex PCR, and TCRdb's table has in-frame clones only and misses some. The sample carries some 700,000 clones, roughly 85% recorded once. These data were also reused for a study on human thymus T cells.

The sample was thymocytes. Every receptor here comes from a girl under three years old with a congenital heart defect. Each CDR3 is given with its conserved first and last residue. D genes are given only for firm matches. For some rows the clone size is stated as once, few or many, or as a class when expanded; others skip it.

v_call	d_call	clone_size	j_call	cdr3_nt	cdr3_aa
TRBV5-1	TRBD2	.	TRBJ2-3	TGCGCCAGCAGCTTGCCCGGGCGGACTAGCGGGGGCCCCACAGATACGCAGTATTTT	CASSLPGRTSGGPTDTQYF
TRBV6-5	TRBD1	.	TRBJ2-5	TGTGCCAGCAGCGACCCAGACAGGGGTGAGACCCAGTACTTC	CASSDPDRGETQYF
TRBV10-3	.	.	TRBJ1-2	TGTGCCATCAGTAAGAGAGGACAGTATAACTATGGCTACACCTTC	CAISKRGQYNYGYTF
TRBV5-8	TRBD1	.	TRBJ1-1	TGTGCCAGCAGCGGAGGGACAGACCACTTGAACACTGAAGCTTTCTTT	CASSGGTDHLNTEAFF
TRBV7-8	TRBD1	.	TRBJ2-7	TGTGCCAGCAGCTTAGCGGGGTCCGGGGACAGGGGTACCTACGAGCAGTACTTC	CASSLAGSGDRGTYEQYF
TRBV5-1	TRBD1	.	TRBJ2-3	TGCGCCAGCAGCTTGGCCATTTTGGGGACAGGGGGCTTAGATACGCAGTATTTT	CASSLAILGTGGLDTQYF
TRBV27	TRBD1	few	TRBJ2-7	TGTGCCAGCAGTCCGGGACAGGGTATAGCCGAGCAGTACTTC	CASSPGQGIAEQYF
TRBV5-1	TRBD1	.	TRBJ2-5	TGCGCCAGCAGCATGTCCCTACGAACAGCCCAAAGACAGGGTAGGGAAGAGACCCAGTACTTC	CASSMSLRTAQRQGREETQYF
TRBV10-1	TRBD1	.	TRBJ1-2	TGCGCCAGCAGTGCCTCACCGGGACAGCAACTCAACTATGGCTACACCTTC	CASSASPGQQLNYGYTF
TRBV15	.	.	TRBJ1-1	TGTGCCACCAGCAGAGAGAAGAAGAGGAACACTGAAGCTTTCTTT	CATSREKKRNTEAFF
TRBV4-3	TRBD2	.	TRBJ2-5	TGCGCCAGCAGCCAAGATAGACGTTGGACTAGCGAGACCCAGTACTTC	CASSQDRRWTSETQYF
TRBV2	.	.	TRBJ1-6	TGTGCCAGCCACAGGGTTCTTAGTTCACCCCTCCACTTT	CASHRVLSSPLHF
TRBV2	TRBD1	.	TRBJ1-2	TGTGCCAGCAGCATCGACAGGGGAGGAGATGGCTACACCTTC	CASSIDRGGDGYTF
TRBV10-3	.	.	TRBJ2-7	TGTGCCATCAGTGAGTCGCGGCGGACCTACGAGCAGTACTTC	CAISESRRTYEQYF
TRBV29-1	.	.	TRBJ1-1	TGCAGCGTTGAAGTCTCAGGGCGGGGAGTGAACACTGAAGCTTTCTTT	CSVEVSGRGVNTEAFF
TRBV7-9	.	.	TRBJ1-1	TGTGCCAGCAGCTTAACGCGGGGGAACACTGAAGCTTTCTTT	CASSLTRGNTEAFF
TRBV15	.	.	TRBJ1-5	TGTGCCACCAGCAGAGATTGGGGATCGGGGCAGCCCCAGCATTTT	CATSRDWGSGQPQHF
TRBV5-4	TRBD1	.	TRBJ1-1	TGTGCCAGCAAGGCCGGGACAGCGAACACTGAAGCTTTCTTT	CASKAGTANTEAFF
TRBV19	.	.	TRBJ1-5	TGTGCCAGTAGTTCTGGACACACAAGCAATCAGCCCCAGCATTTT	CASSSGHTSNQPQHF
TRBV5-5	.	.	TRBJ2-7	TGTGCCAGCAGCCCCACCGTACAGGGAGTAGACGAGCAGTACTTC	CASSPTVQGVDEQYF